A single sample is the source of the 5 T cell receptor beta chains below, sequenced in a study of T cell responses to AZD1222 COVID-19 vaccine. Repertoires were generated with immunoSEQ multiplex PCR, while TCRdb's copy carries only in-frame clones and drops some. The sample consists of approximately 97,000 clones, 70% to 90% of them appearing once. This specimen was peripheral blood, taken on day 0 of AZD1222 vaccination. All receptors derive from an adult in good health.

The chain links TRBV5-1 to TRBJ1-3; D gene ambiguous. This CDR3 spans 13 amino acids. Looked up from germline, CDR1 is SGHRS and CDR2 is YFSETQ. V dropped 7 bases and J dropped 4 bases, with 12 bases sitting between them. CDR3 in DNA: TGCGCCAGCGGGCAGGTGGAAGGAAACACCATATATTTT. This translates into CASGQVEGNTIYF.

The chain joins TRBV5-4 to TRBJ1-3; D is unresolved. V was pared by 0 bases and J by 4 bases, with 11 bases between. The CDR3 has 15 amino acids. Germline V lookup: CDR1 SGHNT, CDR2 YYREEE (reference sequence). The CDR3 region is CASSLDQRAGNTIYF. In nucleotides, the CDR3 is TGTGCCAGCAGCTTGGACCAGCGTGCCGGAAACACCATATATTTT. Using reference TRBV5-4 and TRBJ1-3 for the parts outside the CDR3, the full variable domain is ETGVTQSPTHLIKTRGQQVTLRCSSQSGHNTVSWYQQALGQGPQFIFQYYREEENGRGNFPPRFSGLQFPNYSSELNVNALELDDSALYLCASSLDQRAGNTIYFGEGSWLTVV.

The chain recombines TRBV6-5 with TRBJ2-3; D gene uncertain. V was cut by 7 bases and J by 7 bases, with 12 bases left in between. CDR1 is MNHEY and CDR2 is SVGAGI in the germline V gene. CDR3 length equals 12 residues. CDR3 protein: CASKDAGYTQYF. The CDR3 DNA is TGTGCCAGCAAAGACGCTGGGTATACGCAGTATTTT.

The chain has TRBV3-1 (or the pseudogene TRBV3-2) and TRBJ1-1; D is undetermined. The CDR3 contains 16 residues. Trimming shortened V by 4 bases and J by 0 bases, and 15 bases separated the two germline ends. Germline V gene lookup returns CDR1 LGHDT and CDR2 YNNKEL (reference sequence). The CDR3 reads CASSLGLSVLNTEAFF. CDR3 in DNA: TGTGCCAGCAGCCTCGGGTTGAGCGTCTTGAACACTGAAGCTTTCTTT.

CDR3 in amino acids: CASTPGTGGYTGELFF. The CDR3 DNA reads TGTGCCAGTACCCCCGGGACAGGGGGCTACACCGGGGAGCTGTTTTTT. This rearrangement joins TRBV19 to TRBJ2-2; 12 bases align to TRBD1. J gave up 3 bases and V 7 bases, and 6 bases lay outside the gene matches. CDR1 and CDR2 (germline): LNHDA, SQIVND (reference sequence). The CDR3 has 16 residues.